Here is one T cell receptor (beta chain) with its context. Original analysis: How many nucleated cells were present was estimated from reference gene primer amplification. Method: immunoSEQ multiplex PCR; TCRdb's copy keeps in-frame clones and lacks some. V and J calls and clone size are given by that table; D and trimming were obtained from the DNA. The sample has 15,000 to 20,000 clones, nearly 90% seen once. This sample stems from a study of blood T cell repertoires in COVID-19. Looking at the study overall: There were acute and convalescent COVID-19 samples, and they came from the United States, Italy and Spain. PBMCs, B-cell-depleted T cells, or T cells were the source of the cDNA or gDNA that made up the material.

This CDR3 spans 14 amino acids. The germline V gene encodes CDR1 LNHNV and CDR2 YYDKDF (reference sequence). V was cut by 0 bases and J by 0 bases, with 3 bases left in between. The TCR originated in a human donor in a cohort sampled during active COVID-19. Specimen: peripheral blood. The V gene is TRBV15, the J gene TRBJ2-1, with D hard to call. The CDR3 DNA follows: TGTGCCACCAGCAGAGAGAGCTCCTACAATGAGCAGTTCTTC. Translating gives CATSRESSYNEQFF.